These T cell receptor beta chains were read from a single sample in a study of CD8+ T cells in alopecia areata. Assay: immunoSEQ multiplex PCR; the TCRdb copy retains only in-frame clones and omits some. This sample yields 110,000 or so clones, of which approximately 60% are seen a single time; about 3% belongs to the top ten. Input material: CD4+ T cells sorted from blood. Receptors were obtained from a human donor in good health. Each CDR3 is given with its conserved first and last residue.

V,J,CDR3
TRBV25-1,TRBJ2-5,CASSEYGRGKGTQYF
TRBV30,TRBJ2-7,CAWSQGGYEQYF
TRBV4-2,TRBJ1-4,CASSQRVEKLFF
TRBV18,TRBJ1-4,CASSLYRAPYEKLFF
TRBV7-6,TRBJ2-1,CASSSGTAAYNEQFF
TRBV9,TRBJ2-5,CASSVYGGSRNQETQYF
TRBV20-1,TRBJ2-7,CSAMYYEQYF
TRBV6-5,TRBJ1-1,CASSELAPPEAFF
TRBV4-2,TRBJ1-2,CASSQDGPGLGYTF
TRBV6-4,TRBJ2-1,CASSAEGGRTEQFF
TRBV29-1,TRBJ2-3,CSVVGRYTDTQYF
TRBV11-2,TRBJ2-7,CASSGSGTTLEQYF
TRBV5-4,TRBJ2-7,CASRNRGKGYEQYF
TRBV7-9,TRBJ2-1,CASSTRLAGGKDEQFF
TRBV6-5,TRBJ2-3,CASSSSEDTQYF
TRBV30,TRBJ2-3,CAWMAGAGPDTQYF
TRBV27,TRBJ1-5,CASRRTGLSNQPQHF
TRBV9,TRBJ1-1,CASSRIDRDTEAFF
TRBV28,TRBJ1-5,CASMESGGYNQPQHF
TRBV29-1,TRBJ1-2,CSVEAAGIAYGYTF
TRBV4-3,TRBJ1-2,CASSQGRQGPGYTF
TRBV29-1,TRBJ2-1,CSAQLRTYNEQFF
TRBV2,TRBJ1-3,CASNRAAGSGNTIYF
TRBV6-6,TRBJ2-5,CASRRDTGQETQYF
TRBV4-1,TRBJ2-1,CASSQSGANNEQFF
TRBV9,TRBJ2-7,CASSTHPDYEQYF
TRBV25-1,TRBJ2-3,CASSDPGHPTDTQYF
TRBV13,TRBJ2-2,CASSRYRGRSGELFF
TRBV29-1,TRBJ2-1,CSVAGTSGGPRNEQFF
TRBV30,TRBJ1-6,CAWSWIAARGSPLHF